This entry lists 15 T cell receptor beta chains sequenced from one sample in a study of T cell repertoires in cytomegalovirus infection. TCRdb used MiXCR to reprocess the reads, holding one entry per CDR3 protein. The sample lists some 38,000 distinct CDR3 sequences, less than 60% occurring once. Their antigens are not known. This specimen was CD8+ T cells from cultured PBMCs, taken from culture after CMV antigen stimulation. These receptor sequences come from a human donor in good health (CMV status not recorded). Some clones in this sample may be carry-over from other donors' samples.

The rearrangement joins TRBV6-5 to TRBJ2-7, with D possibly TRBD2 on 5 matching bases. The CDR3 has 15 residues. V lost 6 bases, J lost 2 bases, and 17 bases lay in between. The V gene's germline CDR1 is MNHEY and CDR2 SVGAGI. The CDR3 coding sequence is TGTGCCAGCAGAAGCAAAGAAGGGAGAGCCTACGAGCAGTACTTC. This encodes CASRSKEGRAYEQYF.

The V call is TRBV28, the J call TRBJ1-2; TRBD1 matches 8 bases. The CDR3 extends over 16 amino acids. Germline-derived CDR1 and CDR2 are MDHEN and SYDVKM. V was clipped by 4 bases and J by 4 bases; unmatched bases: 11. The CDR3 sequence: CASSSAGRTGRYGYTF. CDR3 DNA: TGTGCCAGCAGTTCCGCGGGCCGGACAGGGCGCTATGGCTACACCTTC.

This clonotype was seen a few times. The J gene is TRBJ2-7, the V gene TRBV27; 9 nucleotides line up with TRBD2. V shed 5 bases, J shed 3 bases, and the junction held 8 bases outside the gene matches. Per germline, CDR1 MNHEY and CDR2 SMNVEV (reference sequence). The CDR3 is 15 residues long. The CDR3 loop is CASSPIAGAHYEQYF. The CDR3 DNA sequence: TGTGCCAGCAGTCCCATAGCGGGAGCACACTACGAGCAGTACTTC.

The chain joins TRBV28 to TRBJ1-1; perhaps TRBD1 as D (6 bases). The CDR3 sequence is 15 residues long. Trimming pared 2 bases from V and 3 bases from J, leaving 13 bases between. Germline V gene sequence: CDR1 MDHEN, CDR2 SYDVKM. The CDR3 loop reads CASSLTLGGHTEAFF. The DNA for the CDR3 is TGTGCCAGCAGTTTAACCTTGGGGGGCCACACTGAAGCTTTCTTT.

This clonotype was counted ten times or more. A read error may produce the germline difference seen at one junction end. The V gene is TRBV7-7, the J gene TRBJ2-1; 12 bases align to TRBD2. The V gene's germline CDR1 is SSHAT and CDR2 FNYEAQ (reference sequence). The CDR3 is 16 residues long. This CDR3 is CASSYGLAGYHNEQFF. The CDR3 nucleotides are TGTGCTAGCAGTTATGGACTAGCGGGATATCATAATGAGCAGTTCTTC.

Ten or more counts support this clonotype. The V and J genes are TRBV12-3 or TRBV12-4 and TRBJ2-5; D is unclear. CDR3 size: 14 residues. With 5 bases removed from V and 2 bases from J, the gap between germline ends came to 12 bases. CDR3 bases: TGTGCCAGCAGTCCCGGGCCCTGGCAAGAGACCCAGTACTTC. Translating gives CASSPGPWQETQYF.

This clonotype qualifies as medium-sized. The chain combines TRBV4-2 with TRBJ2-1, with D uncertain. Germline CDR1 LGHNA, CDR2 YNFKEQ. This CDR3 has 17 residues. V shed 0 bases and J shed 2 bases, with 14 bases lying between them. In DNA form, the CDR3 reads TGTGCCAGCAGCCAAGAGATTGGCGGCCTGGCCTACAATGAGCAGTTCTTC. It yields the protein CASSQEIGGLAYNEQFF.

There are a few counts of this clonotype. At one end the junction does not follow the germline gene, possibly because of a read error. This sequence joins TRBV4-1 and TRBJ2-5, with 13 bases lining up with TRBD2. Germline-derived CDR1 and CDR2 are MGHRA and YSYEKL. The CDR3 spans 18 residues. CDR3 in amino acids: CASSQTQGLAGFEEPQYF. The CDR3 DNA reads as TGCGCCAGCAGCCAAACCCAGGGACTAGCGGGATTCGAAGAGCCCCAGTACTTC.

The chain employs TRBV28 and TRBJ2-1; perhaps TRBD1 as D (8 bases). The CDR3 is made up of 14 amino acids. Trimming shortened V by 8 bases and J by 7 bases, and 18 bases separated the two germline ends. The germline CDR1 and CDR2 sequences are MDHEN and SYDVKM. This CDR3 reads CASSNLQGGNEQFF. In nucleotides, the CDR3 is TGTGCCAGCTCAAACCTACAGGGGGGGAATGAGCAGTTCTTC.

This clonotype was seen a few times. The rearrangement uses TRBV7-2 and TRBJ2-7, with 10 positions matching TRBD2. V lost 5 bases, J lost 7 bases, and 14 bases stayed unmatched. Per the germline V gene, CDR1 is SGHTA and CDR2 is FQGNSA. The CDR3 has 16 amino acids. DNA for the CDR3: TGTGCCAGCAGCGCCGATTCGGGACTAGCGATATCGGAGCAGTACTTC. Translated: CASSADSGLAISEQYF.

The chain employs TRBV6-5 and TRBJ2-3; no definite D call. The CDR3 extends over 14 amino acids. Germline V CDR1 and CDR2: MNHEY, SVGAGI. V lost 5 bases and J lost 2, with 11 bases in between. CDR3 bases: TGTGCCAGCAGTGGGTTGGTGCCCACAGATACGCAGTATTTT. As protein: CASSGLVPTDTQYF.

The chain uses TRBV4-1 and TRBJ2-7; 9 positions agree with TRBD2. The germline V gene has CDR1 MGHRA and CDR2 YSYEKL. This CDR3 spans 16 amino acids. Germline trimming cut 0 bases from V and 2 bases from J; bases unmatched to any gene: 5. In DNA form, the CDR3 reads TGCGCCAGCAGCCAAGAAGGGGCTAGCGGGACCTACGAGCAGTACTTC. Translating gives CASSQEGASGTYEQYF.

This clonotype was picked up one time. The V and J genes are TRBV7-1 and TRBJ2-3; 10 bases are shared with TRBD2. TRBV7-1 is recorded as an ORF, its role being uncertain. The V gene end was trimmed by 2 bases and the J gene end by 0 bases; junction bases not matched to a gene: 2. The CDR3 has 16 residues. CDR3 amino acids: CASSSWTSGSTDTQYF. CDR3 sequence (DNA): TGTGCCAGCAGCTCATGGACTAGCGGAAGCACAGATACGCAGTATTTT.

The V gene is TRBV7-9, the J gene TRBJ2-7; 7 bases fit TRBD1. The CDR3 runs to 13 residues. The ends lost 5 bases at V and 4 bases at J; junction bases unmatched: 5. The germline CDR1 and CDR2 sequences are SEHNR and FQNEAQ (reference sequence). CDR3 coding DNA: TGTGCCAGCAGCCCCGGGACAGTGTACGAGCAGTACTTC. Translation gives CASSPGTVYEQYF.

The chain employs TRBV28 and TRBJ2-3, with D hard to call. Trimming shortened V by 4 bases and J by 1 base, and 6 bases separated the two germline ends. In germline, CDR1 is MDHEN, CDR2 SYDVKM. CDR3 size: 13 residues. CDR3 coding DNA: TGTGCCAGCAGTTATTTAGGCACAGATACGCAGTATTTT. Protein product: CASSYLGTDTQYF.